The rows below give T cell receptor beta chains drawn from one sample of a study of cytomegalovirus exposure and HLA in healthy donors. Profiling relied on immunoSEQ multiplex PCR, and the TCRdb table lists in-frame clones only, not all of them. The table lists about 190,000 clones, 60% to 85% of them singletons. What was sequenced was PBMCs. These receptors originate from a young woman in good health and CMV-seronegative. Each CDR3 is given with its conserved first and last residue. Each record gives: V gene, D gene, J gene, clone size, CDR3 DNA, CDR3 protein. A D gene is named only where the DNA matches it firmly. Some rows have no size entry. The others give once, few or many, or a class for an expanded clone.

V gene: TRBV29-1
D gene: NA
J gene: TRBJ2-3
clone size: NA
CDR3 DNA: TGCAGCTCACCCGGGAGTACGGTAGATACGCAGTATTTT
CDR3 protein: CSSPGSTVDTQYF

V gene: TRBV10-3
D gene: NA
J gene: TRBJ2-1
clone size: NA
CDR3 DNA: TGTGCCATCAGTGAGTCGGTAGTAGCGGCGGACAATGAGCAGTTCTTC
CDR3 protein: CAISESVVAADNEQFF

V gene: TRBV6-6
D gene: TRBD2
J gene: TRBJ2-5
clone size: NA
CDR3 DNA: TGTGCCAGCAGTACGGGACTAGCGGGTTGGGAGACCCAGTACTTC
CDR3 protein: CASSTGLAGWETQYF

V gene: TRBV10-3
D gene: NA
J gene: TRBJ2-6
clone size: once
CDR3 DNA: TGTGCCATCAGTCCCGGGGGCTCTGGGGCCAACGTCCTGACTTTC
CDR3 protein: CAISPGGSGANVLTF

V gene: TRBV19
D gene: NA
J gene: TRBJ2-1
clone size: NA
CDR3 DNA: TGTGCCAGTAGTATACGGGTGGATGAGCAGTTCTTC
CDR3 protein: CASSIRVDEQFF

V gene: TRBV20-1
D gene: NA
J gene: TRBJ2-4
clone size: NA
CDR3 DNA: TGCAGTGCGGCGGCCGGGTACATTCAGTACTTC
CDR3 protein: CSAAAGYIQYF

V gene: TRBV9
D gene: NA
J gene: TRBJ1-1
clone size: NA
CDR3 DNA: TGTGCCAGCAGCGTAGGATCAGGGGCCACTGAAGCTTTCTTT
CDR3 protein: CASSVGSGATEAFF

V gene: TRBV28
D gene: TRBD1
J gene: TRBJ1-1
clone size: NA
CDR3 DNA: TGTGCCAGCAGACGACAGGGGGGCACTGAAGCTTTCTTT
CDR3 protein: CASRRQGGTEAFF

V gene: TRBV6-5
D gene: NA
J gene: TRBJ1-2
clone size: NA
CDR3 DNA: TGTGCCAGCAGTAAGGACAGATATGGCTACACCTTC
CDR3 protein: CASSKDRYGYTF

V gene: TRBV7-6
D gene: TRBD1
J gene: TRBJ1-4
clone size: once
CDR3 DNA: TGTGCCAGCAGCTTAGATACAGGGGTTAATGAAAAACTGTTTTTT
CDR3 protein: CASSLDTGVNEKLFF

V gene: TRBV9
D gene: TRBD1
J gene: TRBJ2-2
clone size: NA
CDR3 DNA: TGTGCCAGCAGCATTCGGGACAGTCGTTCCGGGGAGCTGTTTTTT
CDR3 protein: CASSIRDSRSGELFF

V gene: TRBV9
D gene: NA
J gene: TRBJ2-3
clone size: NA
CDR3 DNA: TGTGCCAGCAGCGTAGAACAGGGCCGAAGCACAGATACGCAGTATTTT
CDR3 protein: CASSVEQGRSTDTQYF

V gene: TRBV5-4
D gene: NA
J gene: TRBJ1-6
clone size: NA
CDR3 DNA: TGTGCCAGCAGCTCCGACAGACTCTATAATTCACCCCTCCACTTT
CDR3 protein: CASSSDRLYNSPLHF

V gene: TRBV7-9
D gene: TRBD1
J gene: TRBJ1-2
clone size: few
CDR3 DNA: TGTGCCAGCAGCCCCGGACAGGGGGGCTATGGCTACACCTTC
CDR3 protein: CASSPGQGGYGYTF

V gene: TRBV4-3
D gene: TRBD1
J gene: TRBJ1-1
clone size: NA
CDR3 DNA: TGCGCCAGCAGCCAGACAGGGGGGGGTACTGAAGCTTTCTTT
CDR3 protein: CASSQTGGGTEAFF

V gene: TRBV27
D gene: TRBD1
J gene: TRBJ1-5
clone size: NA
CDR3 DNA: TGTGCCAGCAGTTTAGGGACAGGGGGTCAGCCCCAGCATTTT
CDR3 protein: CASSLGTGGQPQHF

V gene: TRBV19
D gene: TRBD2
J gene: TRBJ2-7
clone size: few
CDR3 DNA: TGTGCCAGTAGTATCGGGACTAGTGTGGCCGAGCAGTACTTC
CDR3 protein: CASSIGTSVAEQYF

V gene: TRBV25-1
D gene: NA
J gene: TRBJ1-1
clone size: once
CDR3 DNA: TGTGCCAGCAGTCCTAACACAGGGTCGGGCACTGAAGCTTTCTTT
CDR3 protein: CASSPNTGSGTEAFF

V gene: TRBV5-8
D gene: NA
J gene: TRBJ1-5
clone size: once
CDR3 DNA: TGTGCCAGCCGCCGCCGGGGTTCTAGCAATCAGCCCCAGCATTTT
CDR3 protein: CASRRRGSSNQPQHF

V gene: TRBV2
D gene: NA
J gene: TRBJ2-7
clone size: NA
CDR3 DNA: TGTGCCAGCAGTGAAGCTCCCCTGCAGTACTTC
CDR3 protein: CASSEAPLQYF

V gene: TRBV10-3
D gene: NA
J gene: TRBJ2-7
clone size: NA
CDR3 DNA: TGTGCCATCAGTGCAGGGCGGGACTCTTACGAGCAGTACTTC
CDR3 protein: CAISAGRDSYEQYF

V gene: TRBV6-1
D gene: NA
J gene: TRBJ2-7
clone size: NA
CDR3 DNA: TGTGCCAGCAGTCAGGGAATTATCTACGAGCAGTACTTC
CDR3 protein: CASSQGIIYEQYF

V gene: TRBV10-2
D gene: TRBD2
J gene: TRBJ2-3
clone size: NA
CDR3 DNA: TGCGCCAGCAGTGAGGCTAGCGGGAATGTGGCGCAGTATTTT
CDR3 protein: CASSEASGNVAQYF

V gene: TRBV7-3
D gene: NA
J gene: TRBJ1-6
clone size: few
CDR3 DNA: TGTGCCAGTTGGAGGGAATCACCCCTCCACTTT
CDR3 protein: CASWRESPLHF

V gene: TRBV19
D gene: TRBD2
J gene: TRBJ2-1
clone size: NA
CDR3 DNA: TGTGCCAGTAGTATACTAGCGGCTGGCAATGAGCAGTTCTTC
CDR3 protein: CASSILAAGNEQFF

V gene: TRBV12-5
D gene: NA
J gene: TRBJ2-7
clone size: NA
CDR3 DNA: TGTGCTAGTGGTTTGGAGACAGCTGTCTCCTACGAGCAGTACTTC
CDR3 protein: CASGLETAVSYEQYF

V gene: TRBV19
D gene: NA
J gene: TRBJ2-1
clone size: NA
CDR3 DNA: TGTGCCAGTAGTTCCAAGGGCCCTAGCGTTTCCTACAATGAGCAGTTCTTC
CDR3 protein: CASSSKGPSVSYNEQFF

V gene: TRBV6-5
D gene: NA
J gene: TRBJ1-5
clone size: NA
CDR3 DNA: TGTGCCAGCAGGCCTACAGTGGGTGGCAATCAGCCCCAGCATTTT
CDR3 protein: CASRPTVGGNQPQHF

V gene: TRBV7-8
D gene: TRBD1
J gene: TRBJ2-3
clone size: few
CDR3 DNA: TGTGCCAGCAGCTCAGGAGGGGACAGGGGGCCAGATACGCAGTATTTT
CDR3 protein: CASSSGGDRGPDTQYF

V gene: TRBV5-1
D gene: NA
J gene: TRBJ1-1
clone size: once
CDR3 DNA: TGCGCCAGCAGCTTGGGCCGACAGCTCAACATGAACACTGAAGCTTTCTTT
CDR3 protein: CASSLGRQLNMNTEAFF

V gene: TRBV11-1
D gene: NA
J gene: TRBJ1-5
clone size: NA
CDR3 DNA: TGTGCCAGCAGCTTGGTCGCTGCTCCCCAGGGCAATCAGCCCCAGCATTTT
CDR3 protein: CASSLVAAPQGNQPQHF

V gene: TRBV19
D gene: TRBD1
J gene: TRBJ2-7
clone size: NA
CDR3 DNA: TGTGCCAGTAGTACGAACCGGGACAGGGGCTACGAGCAGTACTTC
CDR3 protein: CASSTNRDRGYEQYF

V gene: TRBV19
D gene: NA
J gene: TRBJ2-5
clone size: NA
CDR3 DNA: TGTGCCAGTAGTATGATGTTGACTTCGGAGACCCAGTACTTC
CDR3 protein: CASSMMLTSETQYF

V gene: TRBV28
D gene: NA
J gene: TRBJ2-1
clone size: NA
CDR3 DNA: TGTGCCAGCAGTTTGACCGACTACGCCGCGGGCAATGAACAGTTCTTC
CDR3 protein: CASSLTDYAAGNEQFF

V gene: TRBV27
D gene: TRBD2
J gene: TRBJ2-7
clone size: NA
CDR3 DNA: TGTGCCAGCAGTTTATCCACTGGCGGGAGGGTCCGGGAGCAGTACTTC
CDR3 protein: CASSLSTGGRVREQYF

V gene: TRBV29-1
D gene: NA
J gene: TRBJ1-2
clone size: NA
CDR3 DNA: TGCAGCGGAGGGGGTGACTATGGCTACACCTTC
CDR3 protein: CSGGGDYGYTF

V gene: TRBV19
D gene: NA
J gene: TRBJ1-1
clone size: NA
CDR3 DNA: TGTGCCAGTAGGATTGGACTCAAGAACACTGAAGCTTTCTTT
CDR3 protein: CASRIGLKNTEAFF

V gene: TRBV5-1
D gene: TRBD2
J gene: TRBJ2-7
clone size: NA
CDR3 DNA: TGCGCCAGCAGCTTGGCTCGACGGGAGGGGAGCTCTTTATACGAGCAGTACTTC
CDR3 protein: CASSLARREGSSLYEQYF

V gene: TRBV9
D gene: TRBD2
J gene: TRBJ2-1
clone size: NA
CDR3 DNA: TGTGCCAGCAGCGTAGGAGCGGGAGTAGGTAATGAGCAGTTCTTC
CDR3 protein: CASSVGAGVGNEQFF

V gene: TRBV2
D gene: TRBD2
J gene: TRBJ2-2
clone size: NA
CDR3 DNA: TGTGCCAGCAGTGAGAGGCGGGGGGGCCGGGTTGGGGAGCTGTTTTTT
CDR3 protein: CASSERRGGRVGELFF

V gene: TRBV6-4
D gene: NA
J gene: TRBJ2-7
clone size: NA
CDR3 DNA: TGTGCCAGCAGTGACAAGATAGGGGGAAAGCGGTGGACCTACGAGCAGTACTTC
CDR3 protein: CASSDKIGGKRWTYEQYF

V gene: TRBV7-3
D gene: TRBD2
J gene: TRBJ2-1
clone size: NA
CDR3 DNA: TGTGCCAGCAGCCCCGGACTAGCGGGTAATGAGCAGTTCTTC
CDR3 protein: CASSPGLAGNEQFF

V gene: TRBV6-1
D gene: TRBD1
J gene: TRBJ2-2
clone size: once
CDR3 DNA: TGTGCCAGCAGTGACGGGACAGGTAACACCGGGGAGCTGTTTTTT
CDR3 protein: CASSDGTGNTGELFF

V gene: TRBV15
D gene: NA
J gene: TRBJ2-4
clone size: NA
CDR3 DNA: TGTGCCACCAGCAGAGATCTCCGTAACAGAGATAACATTCAGTACTTC
CDR3 protein: CATSRDLRNRDNIQYF

V gene: TRBV5-4
D gene: NA
J gene: TRBJ2-7
clone size: NA
CDR3 DNA: TGTGCCTCCTCGGGGGGCGGCTACGAGCAGTACTTC
CDR3 protein: CASSGGGYEQYF

V gene: TRBV6-5
D gene: NA
J gene: TRBJ2-7
clone size: few
CDR3 DNA: TGTGCCAGCAGTCCAGCTAGCACCCTTGGGCGCGAGCAGTACTTC
CDR3 protein: CASSPASTLGREQYF

V gene: TRBV5-1
D gene: NA
J gene: TRBJ2-3
clone size: once
CDR3 DNA: TGCGCCAGCAGCTTCCGACAGGGCACAGATACGCAGTATTTT
CDR3 protein: CASSFRQGTDTQYF

V gene: TRBV5-8
D gene: TRBD1
J gene: TRBJ2-2
clone size: NA
CDR3 DNA: TGTGCCAGCAGCTTCAGGGGGCGAACCGGGGAGCTGTTTTTT
CDR3 protein: CASSFRGRTGELFF

V gene: TRBV5-6
D gene: TRBD1
J gene: TRBJ2-3
clone size: once
CDR3 DNA: TGTGCCAGCAGCTTGGAAGGGGGACAGGTATTGACAGATACGCAGTATTTT
CDR3 protein: CASSLEGGQVLTDTQYF

V gene: TRBV6-5
D gene: NA
J gene: TRBJ2-5
clone size: NA
CDR3 DNA: TGTGCCAGCACCTCCCTGGGCACAAAGGCCCAGTACTTC
CDR3 protein: CASTSLGTKAQYF

V gene: TRBV2
D gene: TRBD1
J gene: TRBJ1-5
clone size: NA
CDR3 DNA: TGTGCCAGCACCCAAACACCGGGACAGGGGGTTTATAGCAATCAGCCCCAGCATTTT
CDR3 protein: CASTQTPGQGVYSNQPQHF

V gene: TRBV5-1
D gene: TRBD2
J gene: TRBJ2-1
clone size: NA
CDR3 DNA: TGCGCCAGCAGCTTGGTCCCCATAGCGGGAATACGCAATGAGCAGTTCTTC
CDR3 protein: CASSLVPIAGIRNEQFF

V gene: TRBV9
D gene: NA
J gene: TRBJ2-7
clone size: NA
CDR3 DNA: TGTGCCAGCAGCGTAGAGTCAGCGCCCCCCCTAAGCGAGCAGTACTTC
CDR3 protein: CASSVESAPPLSEQYF

V gene: TRBV19
D gene: NA
J gene: TRBJ1-2
clone size: NA
CDR3 DNA: TGTGCCGCACAGGACGGCGCTAACTATGGCTACACCTTC
CDR3 protein: CAAQDGANYGYTF

V gene: TRBV5-1
D gene: NA
J gene: TRBJ1-6
clone size: NA
CDR3 DNA: TGCGCCAGCAGCTTGGAATCCTCCCATAATTCACCCCTCCACTTT
CDR3 protein: CASSLESSHNSPLHF

V gene: TRBV7-2
D gene: TRBD1
J gene: TRBJ1-1
clone size: NA
CDR3 DNA: TGTGCCAGCAGCTTAGTTGGGGGACAGGGCACTGAAGCTTTCTTT
CDR3 protein: CASSLVGGQGTEAFF

V gene: TRBV5-6
D gene: TRBD2
J gene: TRBJ2-1
clone size: NA
CDR3 DNA: TGTGCCAGCAGCTCTGGCCTAGCGGGGAGCCCCTCCTACAATGAGCAGTTCTTC
CDR3 protein: CASSSGLAGSPSYNEQFF